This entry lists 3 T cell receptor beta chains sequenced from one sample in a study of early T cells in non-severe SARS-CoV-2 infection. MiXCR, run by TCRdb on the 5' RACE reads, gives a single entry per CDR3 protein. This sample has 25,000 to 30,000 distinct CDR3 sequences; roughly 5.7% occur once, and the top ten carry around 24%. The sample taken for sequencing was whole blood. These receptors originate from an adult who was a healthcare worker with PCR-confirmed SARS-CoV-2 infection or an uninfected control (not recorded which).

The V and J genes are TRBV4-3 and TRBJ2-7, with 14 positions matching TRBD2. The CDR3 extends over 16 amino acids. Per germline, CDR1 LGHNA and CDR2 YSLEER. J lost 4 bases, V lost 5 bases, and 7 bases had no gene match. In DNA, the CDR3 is TGCGCCAGCAGCTTGCGACTAGCGGGGGGGCAGTACGAGCAGTACTTC. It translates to CASSLRLAGGQYEQYF.

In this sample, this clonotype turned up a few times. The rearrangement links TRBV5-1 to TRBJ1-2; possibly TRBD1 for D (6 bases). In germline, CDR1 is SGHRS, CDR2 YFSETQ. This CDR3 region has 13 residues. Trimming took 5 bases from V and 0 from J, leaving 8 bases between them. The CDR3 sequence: CASSPGANYGYTF. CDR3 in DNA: TGCGCCAGCAGTCCAGGGGCTAACTATGGCTACACCTTC. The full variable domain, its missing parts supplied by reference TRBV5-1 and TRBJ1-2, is KAGVTQTPRYLIKTRGQQVTLSCSPISGHRSVSWYQQTPGQGLQFLFEYFSETQRNKGNFPGRFSGRQFSNSRSEMNVSTLELGDSALYLCASSPGANYGYTFGSGTRLTVV.

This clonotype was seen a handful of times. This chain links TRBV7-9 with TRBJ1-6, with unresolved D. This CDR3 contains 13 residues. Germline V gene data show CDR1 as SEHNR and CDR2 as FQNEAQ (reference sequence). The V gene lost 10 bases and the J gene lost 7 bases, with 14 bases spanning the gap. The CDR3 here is CATVGQSNSPLHF. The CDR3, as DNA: TGTGCCACCGTTGGGCAGTCCAATTCACCCCTCCACTTT.